The following is a TCR beta chain sequence with its context. Which antigen it targets is not known. Base quality data are lacking; no much larger clone is found one base away. Magnetic bead negative selection was used to isolate untouched CD4+ T cells from Ficoll-separated PBMC, with purity averaging 97.7%. Untouched CD4+ T cells were isolated with magnetic beads from Ficoll-separated PBMC, and a purity of roughly 98% was reached with negligible CD8+ contamination. Peripheral blood mononuclear cells were supplied by the buffy coats of a few healthy blood donors, who served as the study donors. CMV seronegative status was shared by all three donors. The DNeasy Blood & Tissue Kit was used for extraction of genomic DNA. Genomic DNA from sorted CD137+CD4+ cells and from pre-culture CD4+ baseline samples of each subject was subjected to TCRB sequencing. TCRB CDR3 regions were amplified with the immunoSEQ multiplex PCR using forward primers for 54 TRBV segments and reverse primers for 13 TRBJ segments. Pre-culture CD4+ samples were sequenced at deep resolution with a target of approximately 180,000 T cell genomes. Amplicons were sequenced on an Illumina HiSeq System, producing 87 bp reads covering the CDR3. The published analysis was carried out like this. Correction for PCR and sequencing errors was applied to reads, and CDR3 regions were defined through alignment to IMGT reference sequences. Synthetic template pools were used to estimate template counts and unique rearrangement counts. Clonality was calculated as 1 minus Pielou's evenness. The Daley-Smith estimator was used to estimate richness. Morisita's index was used to measure repertoire overlap. Clones present in cultured samples but not detected in the pre-culture repertoire of the same donor were defined as low-abundance clones. This is the immuneACCESS table as TCRdb keeps it, with only in-frame sequences that have V and J called. A part of the clones is gone; compared with another copy, unresolved V genes explain less than half, and the rest is unexplained. V and J calls and clone size are those listed in that table; D and trimming were worked out from the DNA. In this sample the table shows about 110,000 clones, roughly 92% of which occur a single time. The ten top clones hold about 0.25% of the sample.

This specimen belongs to a study of T cell repertoires and HLA-DP antigens (dated by TCRdb to the late 2010s). Background on the whole study: Using HeLa cells transduced to present allogeneic HLA-DP, the study set up an in vitro model of CD4+ T cell alloreactivity. The two alloantigens modelled structurally similar versus dissimilar alloantigens, differing from self at one and ten peptide-binding groove amino acids, respectively. Of the three donors, two were male and one was female, and their ages ranged from the 18-to-29 age band up to the 60-to-69 age band. On average, about 220 ng of DNA went in for sorted CD137+CD4+ samples, versus roughly 1,300 ng for pre-culture CD4+ samples.

The paper's findings and limits, for the study overall: Similar clonality (approximately 0.39) was observed for sorted CD137+ cells against both alloantigens, and this clonality was much higher than that observed in pre-culture samples (around 0.036). Clones undetected before culture had an average cumulative frequency of approximately 35% against one allele and about 51% against the other. The study was limited by having only a few donors, by relying on a non-physiological HeLa antigen-presenting system, and by using total CD4+ responder cells. Naive and memory CD4+ repertoires were not analysed separately.

The V end loses 1 base and the J end loses 0 bases, and a stretch of 10 bases separates them. Spanning cysteine to phenylalanine, the CDR3 consists of 16 amino acids. Only CDR3 DNA is held: 48 bases, read in frame from base 1. CDR1 is given as SGHRS and CDR2 as YFSETQ, both from the germline V gene. The sequence links TRBV5-1 to TRBJ2-2, with the D call tentatively TRBD1 or TRBD2, each fitting 5 bases. The sequence came from a woman under 30 in good health and CMV-seronegative. The sequenced material came from CD4+ T cells from PBMCs. The CDR3 protein is CASSLLGRTNTGELFF. The DNA sequence is as follows: TGCGCCAGCAGCTTGCTGGGACGGACGAACACCGGGGAGCTGTTTTTT.